These 20 T cell receptor beta chains came from one sample sequenced in a study of blood T cell repertoires in COVID-19 (dated by TCRdb to the early 2020s). Library method: the immunoSEQ multiplex PCR assay. Drawn from immuneACCESS, this table holds only the in-frame rearrangements with V and J called that TCRdb kept. Clones are partly lost; checked studies trace under half to an unresolved V gene and leave the rest unexplained. A total of about 210,000 clones appear in this sample, about four fifths of them only once. Less than 8% of the sample is held by the ten biggest clonotypes. Specimen: peripheral blood. These TCRs come from a woman between 50 and 59 years old with active or convalescent COVID-19.

J is TRBJ1-1 and V is TRBV6-5; 10 nucleotides match TRBD1. Trimming cost V 4 bases and J 3 bases; bases outside gene matches: 2. The germline V gene has CDR1 MNHEY and CDR2 SVGAGI. The CDR3 is 14 residues long. CDR3 sequence reads: CASSFGTGDTEAFF. The CDR3, as DNA: TGTGCCAGCAGTTTTGGGACAGGGGACACTGAAGCTTTCTTT.

This sequence joins TRBV29-1 and TRBJ1-1; TRBD1 might be the D (6 bases). Germline lookup yields CDR1 SQVTM and CDR2 ANQGSEA. The CDR3 length is 11 residues. V was cut by 7 bases and J by 4 bases, with 10 bases left in between. CDR3 nucleotide sequence: TGCAGCGCAACAGGGCCCACTGAAGCTTTCTTT. Its translation: CSATGPTEAFF. The variable domain in full, completed from reference TRBV29-1 and TRBJ1-1, reads SAVISQKPSRDICQRGTSLTIQCQVDSQVTMMFWYRQQPGQSLTLIATANQGSEATYESGFVIDKFPISRPNLTFSTLTVSNMSPEDSSIYLCSATGPTEAFFGQGTRLTVV.

V usage is TRBV6-4 and J usage is TRBJ1-5; the match to TRBD1 covers 10 bases. Trimming removed 6 bases from V and 4 bases from J; junction bases left unmatched: 3. From germline, CDR1 is MRHNA and CDR2 SNTAGT. This CDR3 spans 14 amino acids. The CDR3 DNA sequence: TGTGCCAGCAGGGGGACAGGGGAGAATCAGCCCCAGCATTTT. Its translation is CASRGTGENQPQHF.

CDR3 sequence reads: CASSLGEGLYGYTF. The CDR3 region has the DNA TGTGCCAGCAGCTTAGGGGAAGGACTCTATGGCTACACCTTC. The rearrangement links TRBV7-9 to TRBJ1-2; the D is unclear. Trimming stripped 1 base from V and 4 bases from J, with 10 bases between. Looked up from germline, CDR1 is SEHNR and CDR2 is FQNEAQ (reference sequence). This CDR3 comprises 14 residues.

V and J are TRBV6-1 and TRBJ1-3; D remains unclear. V was pared by 1 base and J by 4 bases, with 11 bases between. Germline V gene data show CDR1 as MNHNS and CDR2 as SASEGT. There are 15 residues in the CDR3. For the CDR3, the DNA is TGTGCCAGCAGTGAAGGAACGGGATCGGGAAACACCATATATTTT. Its translation: CASSEGTGSGNTIYF.

The chain employs TRBV11-2 and TRBJ1-2; tentative D call: TRBD1 (6 bases). The CDR3 is 13 amino acids. Germline-derived CDR1 and CDR2 are SGHAT and FQNNGV. The V end was cut by 6 bases, the J end by 8 bases, with 16 bases between. CDR3: CASRTGGAGGYTF. The CDR3 nucleotides read TGTGCCAGCAGGACCGGGGGGGCAGGAGGCTACACCTTC.

The chain carries TRBV6-5 and TRBJ1-5, with D unclear. With 4 bases removed from V and 1 base from J, the gap between germline ends came to 8 bases. CDR3 length: 14 residues. Germline CDR1 is MNHEY and CDR2 is SVGAGI. The DNA for the CDR3 is TGTGCCAGCAGTTTGACTAGGAGCAATCAGCCCCAGCATTTT. As protein: CASSLTRSNQPQHF.

The V call is TRBV7-6, the J call TRBJ1-5; D call uncertain. CDR1 SGHVS and CDR2 FNYEAQ come from the germline V gene. This CDR3 region has 12 residues. V was shortened by 4 bases and J by 4 bases, with 5 bases between the two germline ends. The CDR3 DNA is TGTGCCAGCAGCTCCTTAAATCAGCCCCAGCATTTT. Translating it yields CASSSLNQPQHF.

The rearrangement uses TRBV5-1 and TRBJ2-5, with a possible D match to TRBD2 (7 bases). Between the trimmed V and J ends, which lost 1 base and 5 bases, there was a span of 12 bases. This CDR3 contains 14 residues. Germline CDR1 reads SGHRS; CDR2 reads YFSETQ. The CDR3 here is CASSLTGGRETQYF. CDR3 DNA sequence: TGCGCCAGCAGCTTGACCGGGGGGCGGGAGACCCAGTACTTC.

The chain employs TRBV2 and TRBJ2-7; 9 bases match TRBD2. V shed 6 bases, J shed 5 bases, and the junction held 14 bases outside the gene matches. The germline V gene encodes CDR1 SNHLY and CDR2 FYNNEI. CDR3 size: 16 residues. The DNA for the CDR3 is TGTGCCAGCAGAACCCAGGGGGGACTAGCATCTAACGAGCAGTACGTC. It is translated as CASRTQGGLASNEQYV.

V and J are TRBV5-1 and TRBJ2-1; TRBD1 matches at 8 bases. J was trimmed by 4 bases and V by 6 bases; bases with no gene match: 3. The CDR3 is made up of 13 amino acids. Germline V gene lookup returns CDR1 SGHRS and CDR2 YFSETQ. The CDR3 sequence is CASNYRGYNEQFF. CDR3 nucleotide sequence: TGCGCCAGCAACTACAGGGGGTACAATGAGCAGTTCTTC.

This clone showed up just once. The genes are TRBV24-1 and TRBJ2-3; TRBD1 aligns across 10 bases. J lost 2 bases, V lost 5 bases, and 3 bases had no gene match. The CDR3 length is 15 residues. Germline CDR1 is KGHDR and CDR2 is SFDVKD. For the CDR3, the DNA is TGTGCCACCAGTGTAGGACAGGGGGTCACAGATACGCAGTATTTT. This encodes CATSVGQGVTDTQYF.

The V call is TRBV15, the J call TRBJ1-4; D may be TRBD1 (5 bases). The CDR3 sequence is 15 residues long. Trimming took off 0 bases at V and 5 bases at J, with 10 bases between the two ends. The germline V gene encodes CDR1 LNHNV and CDR2 YYDKDF (reference sequence). The CDR3, as DNA: TGTGCCACCAGCAGAGATCTCGGGGGAAATGAAAAACTGTTTTTT. Amino acid sequence: CATSRDLGGNEKLFF.

The J gene is TRBJ2-2, the V gene TRBV28; 8 bases align to TRBD2. The germline CDR1 and CDR2 sequences are MDHEN and SYDVKM. V shed 6 bases and J 0 bases; nucleotides not matched to a gene: 3. The CDR3 covers 15 residues. This chain's CDR3 is CASSILAANTGELFF. The CDR3, as DNA: TGTGCCAGCAGCATACTAGCGGCGAACACCGGGGAGCTGTTTTTT.

This clone was observed once. This chain joins TRBV24-1 and TRBJ1-4; 7 nucleotides match TRBD1. This CDR3 has 13 amino acids. With 9 bases clipped from V and 4 bases from J, the junction kept 4 bases outside the gene matches. Per germline, CDR1 KGHDR and CDR2 SFDVKD. This CDR3 is CATGDSYNEKLFF. In nucleotides, the CDR3 is TGTGCCACCGGGGACAGCTATAATGAAAAACTGTTTTTT.

The chain couples TRBV7-9 to TRBJ2-7, with 11 positions matching TRBD1. CDR3 length: 17 residues. V trimming: 0 bases; J trimming: 0 bases; junction bases outside the gene matches: 4. Germline V gene data show CDR1 as SEHNR and CDR2 as FQNEAQ (reference sequence). The CDR3 protein is CASSLASGQGDSYEQYF. CDR3 nucleotides: TGTGCCAGCAGCTTAGCCTCGGGACAGGGGGACTCCTACGAGCAGTACTTC.

The chain recombines TRBV7-6 with TRBJ2-7; 10 bases are a match to TRBD1. The CDR3 extends over 15 amino acids. Germline-derived CDR1 and CDR2 are SGHVS and FNYEAQ. V was pared by 4 bases and J by 1 base, with 4 bases of the junction left unmatched. CDR3 loop: CASSSGTGVSYEQYF. The CDR3 DNA reads TGTGCCAGCAGCTCCGGGACAGGGGTATCCTACGAGCAGTACTTC.

The V call is TRBV29-1, the J call TRBJ1-1, with a tentative D call TRBD1 (6 bases). CDR1 is SQVTM, CDR2 ANQGSEA, per germline. V gave up 5 bases and J gave up 6 bases, with 16 bases separating them. The CDR3 is 13 residues long. The chain's CDR3 is CSVPTVNRAEAFF. The CDR3 DNA is TGCAGCGTTCCTACTGTGAACAGGGCTGAAGCTTTCTTT.

The chain couples TRBV7-2 to TRBJ2-5; TRBD2 aligns across 8 bases. Germline assignment: CDR1 SGHTA and CDR2 FQGNSA. CDR3 size: 16 residues. After removal of 5 bases from V and 7 bases from J, the junction contained 15 bases not matched to a gene. CDR3 amino acids: CASSPGGGGPRGTQYF. CDR3 in DNA: TGTGCCAGCAGCCCCGGGGGGGGAGGACCCCGCGGGACCCAGTACTTC.

This clone was seen a single time. The chain combines TRBV19 with TRBJ1-2, with TRBD1 as a possible D gene (6 bases). Germline lookup yields CDR1 LNHDA and CDR2 SQIVND (reference sequence). V was clipped by 9 bases and J by 6 bases, with 23 bases between them. The CDR3 runs 15 residues. The CDR3 DNA reads as TGTGCCAGCCGATACCCAGGGCCAACAGGGAATGGCTACACCTTC. Translation: CASRYPGPTGNGYTF.